The clone carrying this T cell receptor beta chain showed up just once. Its target is not known. V was clipped by 3 bases and J by 5 bases, with 5 bases between them. This CDR3 has 11 residues. The germline V gene encodes CDR1 GTSNPN and CDR2 SVGIG (reference sequence). This entry is derived from a study of OX40 agonist ivuxolimab in advanced cancers. Study information: Intravenous ivuxolimab at 0.01 to 10 mg/kg was given to patients every 2 weeks. Study-wide points: At doses 0.1 to 3.0 mg/kg, CD4+ and CD8+ clones expanded.

TCRdb's table, derived via immunoSEQ multiplex PCR, lists solely in-frame clones and lacks some. The data contain about 100,000 clones, roughly 90% of them singletons. The origin of this receptor is an adult with an advanced solid tumor such as melanoma, head and neck, liver or kidney cancer. Source: CD4+ or CD8+ T cells sorted from blood, taken in a trial of the OX40 agonist ivuxolimab. V is TRBV30 and J is TRBJ1-3, with unresolved D. The CDR3 nucleotides read TGTGCCTGGAGCAAAAGAAACACCATATATTTT. It specifies CAWSKRNTIYF.